These 31 T cell receptor beta chains originate from one sample sequenced in a study of beta chain features in type 1 diabetes. Study-wide findings and caveats: For Type 1 diabetes patients, all four CD4+ subsets carried TCRB CDR3s that were moderately but significantly shorter.

All of the isolated RNA was reverse transcribed, so expressed TCRB transcripts were sequenced. The assay was immunoSEQ multiplex PCR, and TCRdb's table has in-frame clones only and misses some. Among nearly 700,000 clones, 13% were seen once, and the ten largest hold about 0.02%. Which antigens these TCRs recognize remains unknown. Sequencing was done on a sample of naive CD4+ T cells from blood. The receptors derive from a man between 18 and 35 years old with type 1 diabetes.

This clone has only a few counts. The V call is TRBV9, the J call TRBJ1-1, with 9 bases identical to TRBD1. In germline, CDR1 is SGDLS, CDR2 YYNGEE. The CDR3 covers 14 residues. V lost 3 bases, J lost 4 bases, and 4 bases stayed unmatched. In DNA, the CDR3 is TGTGCCAGCAGCGCACAGGGGGCGAGCACTGAAGCTTTCTTT. It yields the protein CASSAQGASTEAFF.

This CDR3 is CASREDGPSTEAFF. The CDR3 DNA sequence: TGTGCCAGCAGGGAGGATGGTCCGAGCACTGAAGCTTTCTTT. This chain joins TRBV28 and TRBJ1-1; D not resolved. Germline V gives CDR1 MDHEN, CDR2 SYDVKM. This CDR3 is built from 14 residues. V was clipped by 6 bases and J by 4 bases, with 15 bases between them. The full variable domain, rest sourced from reference TRBV28 and TRBJ1-1, is DVKVTQSSRYLVKRTGEKVFLECVQDMDHENMFWYRQDPGLGLRLIYFSYDVKMKEKGDIPEGYSVSREKKERFSLILESASTNQTSMYLCASREDGPSTEAFFGQGTRLTVV.

The sample holds a few counts of this clone. The chain joins TRBV19 to TRBJ2-2; no reliable D call. This CDR3 spans 14 amino acids. Trimming left V 5 bases short and J 1 base short, with 8 bases between. From germline, CDR1 is LNHDA and CDR2 SQIVND (reference sequence). DNA for the CDR3: TGTGCCAGTAGTGAAGGTCTGAACACCGGGGAGCTGTTTTTT. The encoded protein is CASSEGLNTGELFF.

This clone has just a few counts. The chain combines TRBV19 with TRBJ2-3; 7 nucleotides align to TRBD1. With V trimmed by 3 bases and J by 3 bases, 3 bases remained unmatched. Germline V gives CDR1 LNHDA, CDR2 SQIVND (reference sequence). The CDR3 runs to 14 residues. The CDR3: CASSIIQGTDTQYF. In DNA, the CDR3 is TGTGCCAGTAGTATTATACAGGGGACAGATACGCAGTATTTT.

A single count supports this clone. The V call is TRBV5-1, the J call TRBJ2-7, with D possibly being TRBD1 or TRBD2 (5 bases each). CDR1 and CDR2 from the germline V gene are SGHRS and YFSETQ. Trimming took 7 bases from V and 4 from J, leaving 18 bases between them. The CDR3 sequence is 14 residues long. CDR3 nucleotides: TGCGCCAGCGGCCCGAGAGGGGTTATGTACGAGCAGTACTTC. The encoded protein is CASGPRGVMYEQYF.

This clone was seen a few times. This sample includes further DNA sequences coding for the same CDR3. The CDR3 bases are TGTGCCAGCAGCTTACGGGGCTCTGGGGCCAACGTCCTGACTTTC. Translation: CASSLRGSGANVLTF. The V and J genes are TRBV7-9 and TRBJ2-6, with D possibly matching TRBD2 (5 bases). The germline CDR1 and CDR2 sequences are SEHNR and FQNEAQ (reference sequence). This CDR3 spans 15 amino acids. V dropped 2 bases and J dropped 0 bases, with 5 bases sitting between them.

This clone was counted between two and nine times. This chain links TRBV5-1 with TRBJ2-1, with D tentatively TRBD2 (5 bases). CDR1 and CDR2 (germline): SGHRS, YFSETQ. The V end was cut by 0 bases, the J end by 4 bases, with 14 bases between. CDR3 length: 16 amino acids. The CDR3, as DNA: TGCGCCAGCAGCTTGGGGCCCAGCGGTATTTACAATGAGCAGTTCTTC. It codes for CASSLGPSGIYNEQFF.

This clone has more than one count but fewer than ten. The chain combines TRBV15 with TRBJ2-5; 11 bases map to TRBD1. The J call may be wrong; the DNA end is better matched by TRBJ2-7. This CDR3 has 15 amino acids. The V gene's germline CDR1 is LNHNV and CDR2 YYDKDF (reference sequence). CDR3 amino acids: CATSGGQGAKNEQYF. The DNA for the CDR3 is TGTGCCACCAGCGGAGGACAGGGGGCGAAAAACGAGCAGTACTTC.

A remark on this clone: Other nucleotide sequences in the sample specify the same CDR3. The V gene is TRBV6-1, the J gene TRBJ2-7; D is unresolved. Germline lookup yields CDR1 MNHNS and CDR2 SASEGT. The germline V and J ends were trimmed by 2 bases and 3 bases, with 5 bases remaining between them. The CDR3 is 12 amino acids. Written as DNA, the CDR3 is TGTGCCAGCAGTGAACAGAGCTACGAGCAGTACTTC. Amino acids: CASSEQSYEQYF.

As regards this clone: Distinct nucleotide sequences in the sample also encode this CDR3. This chain connects TRBV29-1 to TRBJ1-1; 12 bases fit TRBD1. The CDR3 is 15 residues long. J was trimmed by 3 bases and V by 3 bases; bases with no gene match: 5. Per the germline V gene, CDR1 is SQVTM and CDR2 is ANQGSEA. CDR3 nucleotides: TGCAGCGTTGAGGGGACAGGGGGCGCGGACACTGAAGCTTTCTTT. Translated: CSVEGTGGADTEAFF.

The table lists this clone with a few counts. The genes are TRBV19 and TRBJ1-1; TRBD1 matches 7 bases. Germline V gives CDR1 LNHDA, CDR2 SQIVND (reference sequence). Germline trimming cut 7 bases from V and 2 bases from J; bases unmatched to any gene: 10. The CDR3 spans 15 residues. The CDR3 loop reads CASKRSGTVNTEAFF. In DNA, the CDR3 is TGTGCCAGTAAGAGGTCCGGGACAGTCAACACTGAAGCTTTCTTT.

This clone was counted only a few times. The chain links TRBV2 to TRBJ2-5; possible D gene TRBD1, 6 bases. The CDR3 extends over 11 amino acids. Trimming took 10 bases from V and 2 from J, leaving 8 bases between them. From germline, CDR1 is SNHLY and CDR2 FYNNEI. The CDR3, as DNA: TGTGCCACTCAGGGGCAAGAGACCCAGTACTTC. This gives the protein CATQGQETQYF.

The chain joins TRBV5-1 to TRBJ2-3; 13 bases are shared with TRBD2. The ends lost 4 bases at V and 6 bases at J; junction bases unmatched: 8. This CDR3 comprises 16 residues. Germline V gene lookup returns CDR1 SGHRS and CDR2 YFSETQ. Here the CDR3 reads CASSDGTSGDSDTQYF. In DNA, the CDR3 is TGCGCCAGCAGCGATGGGACTAGCGGGGATTCGGATACGCAGTATTTT.

The chain carries TRBV30 and TRBJ2-3, with TRBD1 matching over 7 bases. CDR1 GTSNPN and CDR2 SVGIG come from the germline V gene (reference sequence). The CDR3 is made up of 14 amino acids. V shed 4 bases and J 2 bases; nucleotides not matched to a gene: 6. The CDR3: CAWKRGRPTDTQYF. CDR3 in DNA: TGTGCCTGGAAGAGGGGGCGACCCACAGATACGCAGTATTTT.

This chain joins TRBV6-1 and TRBJ2-1; D is undetermined. Trimming stripped 1 base from V and 0 bases from J, with 10 bases between. CDR1 and CDR2 from the germline V gene are MNHNS and SASEGT. The CDR3 length is 16 residues. CDR3 protein: CASSEVLRSSYNEQFF. CDR3 nucleotides: TGTGCCAGCAGTGAAGTGCTGCGCTCCTCCTACAATGAGCAGTTCTTC.

V and J are TRBV30 and TRBJ2-2; D not certain. Germline CDR1 is GTSNPN and CDR2 is SVGIG (reference sequence). The ends were cut back, 3 bases at V and 0 bases at J, with 11 bases in the middle. The CDR3 has 15 amino acids. The CDR3 sequence: CAWSGISSNTGELFF. The CDR3 DNA follows: TGTGCCTGGAGCGGCATTAGTTCGAACACCGGGGAGCTGTTTTTT.

This clone was observed a few times. The chain uses TRBV19 and TRBJ2-1; no clear D. The V gene's germline CDR1 is LNHDA and CDR2 SQIVND (reference sequence). V was clipped by 4 bases and J by 4 bases, with 14 bases between them. The CDR3 loop spans 15 amino acids. The DNA of the CDR3 is TGTGCCAGTAGTACTCGCCGGGCGACTTACAATGAGCAGTTCTTC. Its translation is CASSTRRATYNEQFF.

V is TRBV7-3 and J is TRBJ2-1; possible D gene TRBD1, 7 bases. V gave up 5 bases and J gave up 4 bases, with 15 bases separating them. Germline V gives CDR1 SGHTA, CDR2 FQGTGA. The CDR3 has 15 amino acids. The CDR3 loop is CASSPTGAGYNEQFF. The CDR3 bases are TGTGCCAGCAGCCCCACAGGGGCGGGGTACAATGAGCAGTTCTTC.

This chain connects TRBV29-1 to TRBJ2-5, with 8 bases lining up with TRBD1. This CDR3 spans 15 amino acids. The trim removed 3 bases at V and 2 bases at J, leaving 8 bases unmatched. Germline V gives CDR1 SQVTM, CDR2 ANQGSEA. CDR3 amino acids: CSVDRGQGGQETQYF. The DNA of the CDR3 is TGCAGCGTTGACCGAGGACAGGGTGGGCAAGAGACCCAGTACTTC. The whole variable domain, filled in from reference TRBV29-1 and TRBJ2-5, reads SAVISQKPSRDICQRGTSLTIQCQVDSQVTMMFWYRQQPGQSLTLIATANQGSEATYESGFVIDKFPISRPNLTFSTLTVSNMSPEDSSIYLCSVDRGQGGQETQYFGPGTRLLVL.

The gene calls are TRBV6-5 and TRBJ1-1, with 8 bases lining up with TRBD1. J gave up 3 bases and V 6 bases, and 9 bases lay outside the gene matches. This CDR3 is built from 15 residues. Germline loops: CDR1 MNHEY, CDR2 SVGAGI. The CDR3 DNA is TGTGCCAGCAGGTCCCAGGGGGCGGGGGACACTGAAGCTTTCTTT. Protein sequence: CASRSQGAGDTEAFF.

The chain employs TRBV30 and TRBJ2-2; the D gene is possibly TRBD1 (5 bases). This CDR3 is built from 14 residues. The germline CDR1 and CDR2 sequences are GTSNPN and SVGIG (reference sequence). With 5 bases removed from V and 2 bases from J, the gap between germline ends came to 12 bases. The CDR3 DNA follows: TGTGCCTGGGTTCTGACAGCTAACACCGGGGAGCTGTTTTTT. Protein sequence: CAWVLTANTGELFF.

This clone has just a few counts. The rearrangement joins TRBV5-1 to TRBJ2-7; no firm D call. Trimming left V 0 bases short and J 3 bases short, with 7 bases between. Looked up from germline, CDR1 is SGHRS and CDR2 is YFSETQ. CDR3 length: 13 amino acids. DNA of the CDR3: TGCGCCAGCAGCTTGGACGGAAACTACGAGCAGTACTTC. Protein: CASSLDGNYEQYF.

The chain recombines TRBV11-2 with TRBJ2-1; D gene unclear. V gave up 1 base and J gave up 8 bases, with 3 bases separating them. The CDR3 spans 11 residues. Germline loops: CDR1 SGHAT, CDR2 FQNNGV. CDR3 coding DNA: TGTGCCAGCAGCTTAGTCCATGAGCAGTTCTTC. Encoded protein: CASSLVHEQFF. The full variable domain, rest sourced from reference TRBV11-2 and TRBJ2-1, is EAGVAQSPRYKIIEKRQSVAFWCNPISGHATLYWYQQILGQGPKLLIQFQNNGVVDDSQLPKDRFSAERLKGVDSTLKIQPAKLEDSAVYLCASSLVHEQFFGPGTRLTVL.

This clone was seen only a few times. V usage is TRBV14 and J usage is TRBJ2-2; D call uncertain. CDR1 and CDR2 (germline): SGHDN, FVKESK. The CDR3 has 15 amino acids. Trimming stripped 1 base from V and 1 base from J, with 7 bases between. The CDR3 nucleotides are TGTGCCAGCAGCCAAGTCAAAGGGAACACCGGGGAGCTGTTTTTT. Encoded protein: CASSQVKGNTGELFF. Combining the CDR3 with reference TRBV14 and TRBJ2-2 gives the whole variable domain EAGVTQFPSHSVIEKGQTVTLRCDPISGHDNLYWYRRVMGKEIKFLLHFVKESKQDESGMPNNRFLAERTGGTYSTLKVQPAELEDSGVYFCASSQVKGNTGELFFGEGSRLTVL.

The chain carries TRBV6-5 and TRBJ2-5; tentatively, D is TRBD1 (6 bases). V shed 2 bases and J shed 5 bases, with 12 bases lying between them. In germline, CDR1 is MNHEY, CDR2 SVGAGI. CDR3 length: 14 residues. This CDR3 is CASSYHRTAETQYF. The CDR3 nucleotides are TGTGCCAGCAGTTACCACCGGACAGCCGAGACCCAGTACTTC.

The chain recombines TRBV5-1 with TRBJ2-7; 8 bases are a match to TRBD1. CDR3 size: 12 residues. V gave up 4 bases and J gave up 9 bases; unmatched junction bases: 6. CDR1 is SGHRS, CDR2 YFSETQ, per germline. The DNA for the CDR3 is TGCGCCAGCAGCAACGGACAGGGATGGCAGTACTTC. Translation gives CASSNGQGWQYF.

This clone was counted a few times. The chain combines TRBV14 with TRBJ2-7; 9 nucleotides line up with TRBD1. V was clipped by 3 bases and J by 3 bases; unmatched bases: 9. This CDR3 spans 16 amino acids. Germline V gives CDR1 SGHDN, CDR2 FVKESK. CDR3 amino acids: CASSHQWGQGHYEQYF. The CDR3, as DNA: TGTGCCAGCAGCCATCAATGGGGACAGGGTCACTACGAGCAGTACTTC.

This clone occurred a few times. This sequence joins TRBV6-6 and TRBJ2-5; the D is unclear. The V end lost 6 bases, the J end lost 9 bases, and 8 bases lay between the germline ends. Germline V CDR1 and CDR2: MNHNY, SVGAGI (reference sequence). The CDR3 has 10 residues. CDR3 DNA: TGTGCCAGCAGCCCGCCGGCCCAGTACTTC. It yields the protein CASSPPAQYF.

This clone was detected only a few times. The rearrangement uses TRBV9 and TRBJ1-2, with 8 bases that match TRBD1. This CDR3 comprises 18 residues. V lost 2 bases to trimming and J lost 3 bases; unmatched junction nucleotides: 15. Germline CDR1 is SGDLS and CDR2 is YYNGEE. The CDR3: CASSVRRGQADGDYGYTF. In DNA, the CDR3 is TGTGCCAGCAGCGTCCGGAGGGGACAGGCGGATGGAGACTATGGCTACACCTTC.

This chain's CDR3 is CASGPPRSNEQFF. Written as DNA, the CDR3 is TGTGCTAGTGGTCCTCCGCGGAGCAATGAGCAGTTCTTC. The chain carries TRBV12-5 and TRBJ2-1; no definite D call. The V gene's germline CDR1 is LGHNT and CDR2 FRNRAP. CDR3 size: 13 residues. The V and J ends lost 5 bases and 6 bases respectively, with 11 bases between them.

This clone has more than one count but fewer than ten. The chain couples TRBV19 to TRBJ1-2; 7 nucleotides agree with TRBD1. This CDR3 spans 14 amino acids. V shed 4 bases and J 3 bases; nucleotides not matched to a gene: 5. The germline CDR1 and CDR2 sequences are LNHDA and SQIVND (reference sequence). CDR3 nucleotide sequence: TGTGCCAGTAGTAGACAGGGTGTGGACTATGGCTACACCTTC. As protein: CASSRQGVDYGYTF.